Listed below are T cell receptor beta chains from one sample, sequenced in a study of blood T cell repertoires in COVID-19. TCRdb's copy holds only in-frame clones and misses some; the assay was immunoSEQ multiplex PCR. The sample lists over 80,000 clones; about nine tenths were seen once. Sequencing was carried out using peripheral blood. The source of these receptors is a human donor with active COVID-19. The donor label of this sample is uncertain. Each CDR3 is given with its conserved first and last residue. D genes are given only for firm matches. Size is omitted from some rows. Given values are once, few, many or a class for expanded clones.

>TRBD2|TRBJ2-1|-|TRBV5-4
TGTGCCAGCAGCTTGGGACTAGCGGGGGGCCCCGATGGTAATGAGCAGTTCTTC
CASSLGLAGGPDGNEQFF
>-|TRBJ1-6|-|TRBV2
TGTGCCAGCAGTGAACGCCAGGGGAATAATTCACCCCTCCACTTT
CASSERQGNNSPLHF
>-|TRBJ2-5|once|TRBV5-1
TGCGCCAGCAGGGGCCCGGGGGTTGGGGCGACCCAGTACTTC
CASRGPGVGATQYF
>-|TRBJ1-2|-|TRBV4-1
TGCGCCAGCAGGTCTGTTAGGGAGAAGAAAAATGGCTACACCTTC
CASRSVREKKNGYTF
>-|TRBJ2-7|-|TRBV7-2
TGTGCCAGCAGTAGCCGGGGACAAAGGGGGGGCTACGAGCAGTACTTC
CASSSRGQRGGYEQYF
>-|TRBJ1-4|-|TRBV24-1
TGTGCCACCAGTGATTCCGCCGGCCACACCGGGACACCGAATTTTAATGAAAAACTGTTTTTT
CATSDSAGHTGTPNFNEKLFF
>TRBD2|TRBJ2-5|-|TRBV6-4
TGTGCCGGACTGATACTAGCGGGAGGAGAGACCCAGTACTTC
CAGLILAGGETQYF
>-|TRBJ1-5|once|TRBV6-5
TGTGCCAGCACCCCCAGGGAGGATCAGCCCCAGCATTTT
CASTPREDQPQHF
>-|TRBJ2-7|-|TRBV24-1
TGTGCCACCAGTGACCTCAGGGGGGTAACCTACGAGCAGTACTTC
CATSDLRGVTYEQYF
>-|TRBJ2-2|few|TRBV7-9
TGTGCCAGCAGCACCTCTACAGGGAACACCGGGGAGCTGTTTTTT
CASSTSTGNTGELFF